This T cell receptor (beta chain) appears in the sequencing data of a study of blood T cells in healthy people across ages. The CDR3 runs to 13 residues. The ends were cut back, 0 bases at V and 0 bases at J, with 2 bases in the middle. Germline V gene sequence: CDR1 SQVTM, CDR2 ANQGSEA. Primers used in a second PCR of about 7 to 12 cycles were a sample-barcoded 5' primer and a J-beta primer mix. TCRdb reprocessed the 5' RACE reads with MiXCR, giving one entry per CDR3 protein. The data contain approximately 780,000 distinct CDR3 sequences, more than 25% of them singletons. This clonotype was seen a few times. This same sample was also part of a study on T cells of mothers and their children.

V is TRBV29-1 and J is TRBJ2-2, with D hard to call. The origin of this receptor is a boy younger than 18 in good health. Sequenced material: blood. The CDR3 reads CSVEEANTGELFF. CDR3 nucleotides: TGCAGCGTTGAAGAAGCGAACACCGGGGAGCTGTTTTTT.